Detailed here is one TCR beta chain. What this receptor recognizes is not known. No much larger clone is present one base from it, and per-base qualities are unavailable. Amplification of TCRbeta CDR3 regions relied on the immunoSEQ bias-controlled multiplex PCR, followed by high-throughput sequencing. In the original analysis: The immunoSEQ vendor pipeline collapsed and filtered CDR3 sequences to measure the abundance and frequency of each unique TCRbeta CDR3. Dominant CDR3 amino acid sequences were clustered with SARS-CoV-2-specific ImmuneCODE TCRbeta sequences by CD-HIT at a 90% global sequence identity threshold. Clones were classed as hyperexpanded at frequencies of 0.1 to 1 and as large at frequencies of 0.01 to 0.1. The CDR3 amino acid sequences and the V and J gene assignments of the dominant clones were confirmed with MiXCR. The R stringdist package was used to compute Levenshtein distances between the patient clonotypes and the ImmuneCODE hits. As stored in TCRdb, this immuneACCESS dataset retains in-frame rearrangements with V and J assigned. A fraction of the clones does not appear; measured against another copy, unresolved V genes explain less than half of the discrepancy, and the remainder lacks a known reason. V and J calls and clone size are copied from that table; D and trimming were computed from the DNA. The sample contains 10,000 to 12,000 clones, approximately 80% of them found a single time. Of the sample, 29% falls within the top ten clones.

Sequences MNHNS (CDR1) and SASEGT (CDR2) are obtained from the germline V gene. V was cut back by 2 bases and J by 3 bases, leaving a gap of 13 bases between them. Including cysteine and phenylalanine, the CDR3 has 15 amino acids. This entry keeps only the CDR3 DNA: 45 bases, framed from base 1. The QIAamp DNA FFPE kit was used to extract genomic DNA from formalin-fixed paraffin-embedded autopsy tissue. This entry comes from a study of T cell repertoires in MIS-A myocarditis (dated by TCRdb to between 2021 and 2022). Sample: right ventricle heart tissue obtained at autopsy. The meaning of the sample's cell subset or site label: cardiac tissue sample (left or right ventricle, interventricular septum, or pericardium). This TCR derives from a man aged 18 to 29 with fulminant myocarditis from multisystem inflammatory syndrome in adults (MIS-A) after COVID-19. This receptor chain uses TRBV6-1 and TRBJ2-5; no D gene call is confident. CDR3 loop: CASSERWGSEETQYF. Here is the DNA: TGTGCCAGCAGTGAAAGATGGGGTTCGGAAGAGACCCAGTACTTC.